The text below deals with one TCR beta chain. Its antigen is as yet unknown. This record belongs to a study of T cell responses to AZD1222 COVID-19 vaccine. General study results and limits: Repertoire sampling happened only post peak T cell response. Donors skewed white British and female; clonal diversity was possibly underestimated.

Per the germline V gene, CDR1 is SNHLY and CDR2 is FYNNEI. The CDR3 runs to 13 residues. Trimming cost V 6 bases and J 1 base, with 9 bases left between them. TCRdb keeps only in-frame clones here, not all; method: immunoSEQ multiplex PCR. The repertoire holds about 110,000 clones, with more than 80% as singletons. Source: peripheral blood, taken on day 0 of AZD1222 vaccination. The clonotype comes from an adult in good health. The chain combines TRBV2 with TRBJ1-1, with TRBD1 as a possible D gene (5 bases). CDR3 coding DNA: TGTGCCAGCAGATACAGGACGAACACTGAAGCTTTCTTT. It encodes CASRYRTNTEAFF.